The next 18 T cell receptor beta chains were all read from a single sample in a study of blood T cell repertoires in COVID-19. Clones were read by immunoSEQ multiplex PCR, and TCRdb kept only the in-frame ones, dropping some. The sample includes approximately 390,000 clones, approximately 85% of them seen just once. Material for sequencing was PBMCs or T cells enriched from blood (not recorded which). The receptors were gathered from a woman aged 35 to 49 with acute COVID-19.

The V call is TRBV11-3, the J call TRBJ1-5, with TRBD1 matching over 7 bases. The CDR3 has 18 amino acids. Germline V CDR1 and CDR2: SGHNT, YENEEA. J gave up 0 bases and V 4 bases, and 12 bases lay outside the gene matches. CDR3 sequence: CASSSLGQVADSNQPQHF. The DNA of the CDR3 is TGTGCCAGCAGCTCCCTAGGACAGGTCGCGGATAGCAATCAGCCCCAGCATTTT.

CDR3 in DNA: TGCGCCAGCAGCTTGGGCCAGGGGGCGAACATTCAGTACTTC. Translating gives CASSLGQGANIQYF. The rearrangement links TRBV5-1 to TRBJ2-4, with 8 bases that match TRBD1. CDR1 is SGHRS and CDR2 is YFSETQ in the germline V gene. Trimming removed 0 bases from V and 7 bases from J; junction bases left unmatched: 3. The CDR3 extends over 14 amino acids.

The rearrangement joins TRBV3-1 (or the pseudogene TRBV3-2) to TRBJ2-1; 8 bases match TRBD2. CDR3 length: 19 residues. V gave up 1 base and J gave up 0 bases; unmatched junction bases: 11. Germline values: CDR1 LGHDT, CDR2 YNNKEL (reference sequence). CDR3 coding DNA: TGTGCCAGCAGCCAAGCCCCCGGGGGGGGCACCCACTCCTACAATGAGCAGTTCTTC. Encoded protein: CASSQAPGGGTHSYNEQFF.

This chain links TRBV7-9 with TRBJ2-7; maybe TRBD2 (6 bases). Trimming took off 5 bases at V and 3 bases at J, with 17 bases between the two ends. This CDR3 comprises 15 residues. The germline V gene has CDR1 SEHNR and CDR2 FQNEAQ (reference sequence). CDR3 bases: TGTGCCAGCAGCACGGAAACGGGACTTCACTACGAGCAGTACTTC. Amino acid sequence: CASSTETGLHYEQYF.

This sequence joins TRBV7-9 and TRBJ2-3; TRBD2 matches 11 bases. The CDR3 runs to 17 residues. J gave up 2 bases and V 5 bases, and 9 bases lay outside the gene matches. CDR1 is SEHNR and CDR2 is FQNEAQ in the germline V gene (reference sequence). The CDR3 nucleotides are TGTGCCAGCAGCCCGGGACTAGCGGCGACTTTCACAGATACGCAGTATTTT. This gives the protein CASSPGLAATFTDTQYF.

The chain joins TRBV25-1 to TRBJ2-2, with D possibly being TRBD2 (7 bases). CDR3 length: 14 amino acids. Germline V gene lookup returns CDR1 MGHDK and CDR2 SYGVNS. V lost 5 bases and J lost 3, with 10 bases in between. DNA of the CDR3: TGTGCCAGCAGTCGGGGGGCCTACACCGGGGAGCTGTTTTTT. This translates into CASSRGAYTGELFF.

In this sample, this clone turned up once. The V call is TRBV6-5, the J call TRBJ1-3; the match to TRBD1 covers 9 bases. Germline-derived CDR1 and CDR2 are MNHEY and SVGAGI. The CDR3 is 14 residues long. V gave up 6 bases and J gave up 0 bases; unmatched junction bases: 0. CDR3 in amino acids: CASRTGGSGNTIYF. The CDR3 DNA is TGTGCCAGCAGGACAGGGGGCTCTGGAAACACCATATATTTT.

For the CDR3, the DNA is TGCGCCAGCAGCCAAGTTGGAGGGGGCGAATCTTTCTTT. Translation gives CASSQVGGGESFF. The V and J genes are TRBV4-1 and TRBJ1-1; 7 bases are shared with TRBD1. The V gene end was trimmed by 1 base and the J gene end by 12 bases; junction bases not matched to a gene: 8. Germline assignment: CDR1 MGHRA and CDR2 YSYEKL. This CDR3 region has 13 residues.

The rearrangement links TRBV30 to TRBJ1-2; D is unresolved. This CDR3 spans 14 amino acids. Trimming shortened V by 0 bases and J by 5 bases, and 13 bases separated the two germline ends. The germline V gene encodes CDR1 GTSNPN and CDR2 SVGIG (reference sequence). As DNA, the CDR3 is TGTGCCTGGAGTGTTACCGGGTCTCAATATGGCTACACCTTC. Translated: CAWSVTGSQYGYTF.

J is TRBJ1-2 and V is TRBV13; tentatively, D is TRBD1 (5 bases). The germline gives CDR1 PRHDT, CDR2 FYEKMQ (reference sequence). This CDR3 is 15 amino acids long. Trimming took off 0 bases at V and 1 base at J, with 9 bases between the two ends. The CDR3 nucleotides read TGTGCCAGCAGCTTAGGCAGCGACAGTAACTATGGCTACACCTTC. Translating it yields CASSLGSDSNYGYTF.

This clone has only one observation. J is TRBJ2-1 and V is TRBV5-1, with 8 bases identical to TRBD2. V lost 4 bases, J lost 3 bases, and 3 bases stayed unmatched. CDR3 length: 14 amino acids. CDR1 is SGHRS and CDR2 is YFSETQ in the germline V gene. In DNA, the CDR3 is TGCGCCAGCAGCCGCGGGGGGCTCTACAATGAGCAGTTCTTC. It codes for CASSRGGLYNEQFF.

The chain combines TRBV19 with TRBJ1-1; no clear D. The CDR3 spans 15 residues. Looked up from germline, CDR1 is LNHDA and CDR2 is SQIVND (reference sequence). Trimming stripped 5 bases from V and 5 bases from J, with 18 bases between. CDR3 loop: CASSPTGQRMTEAFF. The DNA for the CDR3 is TGTGCCAGTAGTCCTACTGGCCAGCGGATGACTGAAGCTTTCTTT.

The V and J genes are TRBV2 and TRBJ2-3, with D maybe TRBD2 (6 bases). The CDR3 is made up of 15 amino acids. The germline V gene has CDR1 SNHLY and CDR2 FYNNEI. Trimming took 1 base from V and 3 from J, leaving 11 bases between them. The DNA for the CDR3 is TGTGCCAGCAGTGAAGATAGTGGGGGGACAGATACGCAGTATTTT. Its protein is CASSEDSGGTDTQYF.

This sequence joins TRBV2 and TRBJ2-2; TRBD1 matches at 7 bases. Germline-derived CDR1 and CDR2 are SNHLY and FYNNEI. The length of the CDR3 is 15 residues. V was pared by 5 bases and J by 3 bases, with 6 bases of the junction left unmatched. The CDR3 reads CASSRQGPYTGELFF. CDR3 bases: TGTGCCAGCAGTCGACAGGGCCCGTACACCGGGGAGCTGTTTTTT.

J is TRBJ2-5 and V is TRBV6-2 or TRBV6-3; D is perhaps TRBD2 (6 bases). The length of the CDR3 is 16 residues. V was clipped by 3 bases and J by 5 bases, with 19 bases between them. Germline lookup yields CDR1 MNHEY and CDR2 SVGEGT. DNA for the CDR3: TGTGCCAGCAGTTATCATTCCGGGGGTACCGGGGAGACCCAGTACTTC. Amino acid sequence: CASSYHSGGTGETQYF.

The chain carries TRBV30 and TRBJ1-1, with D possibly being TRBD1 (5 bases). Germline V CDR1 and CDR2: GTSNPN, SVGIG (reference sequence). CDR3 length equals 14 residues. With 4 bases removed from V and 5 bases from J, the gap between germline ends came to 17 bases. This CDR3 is CAWKVGGERTEAFF. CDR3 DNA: TGTGCCTGGAAGGTCGGGGGGGAAAGGACTGAAGCTTTCTTT. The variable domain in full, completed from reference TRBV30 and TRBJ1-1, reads SQTIHQWPATLVQPVGSPLSLECTVEGTSNPNLYWYRQAAGRGLQLLFYSVGIGQISSEVPQNLSASRPQDRQFILSSKKLLLSDSGFYLCAWKVGGERTEAFFGQGTRLTVV.

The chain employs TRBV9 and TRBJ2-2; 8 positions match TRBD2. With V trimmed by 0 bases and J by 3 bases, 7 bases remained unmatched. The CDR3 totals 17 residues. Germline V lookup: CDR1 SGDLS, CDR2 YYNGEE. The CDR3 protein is CASSVGVGGADTGELFF. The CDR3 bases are TGTGCCAGCAGCGTAGGGGTCGGGGGGGCCGACACCGGGGAGCTGTTTTTT. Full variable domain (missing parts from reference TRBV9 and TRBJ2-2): DSGVTQTPKHLITATGQRVTLRCSPRSGDLSVYWYQQSLDQGLQFLIQYYNGEERAKGNILERFSAQQFPDLHSELNLSSLELGDSALYFCASSVGVGGADTGELFFGEGSRLTVL.

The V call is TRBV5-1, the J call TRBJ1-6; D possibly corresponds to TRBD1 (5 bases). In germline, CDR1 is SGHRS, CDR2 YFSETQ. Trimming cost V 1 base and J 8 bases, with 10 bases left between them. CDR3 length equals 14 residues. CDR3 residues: CASSLTREDSPLHF. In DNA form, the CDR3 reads TGCGCCAGCAGCTTGACCAGGGAAGATTCACCCCTCCACTTT.